This TCR beta chain derives from a study of T cell responses to AZD1222 COVID-19 vaccine. CDR3 size: 17 residues. V was pared by 5 bases and J by 1 base, with 17 bases between. Germline CDR1 and CDR2: LNHNV and YYDKDF (reference sequence). Points from the study as a whole: At baseline, just a handful of AZD1222 recipients tested seropositive. Females made up more of the donors, who were largely white British, and clonal diversity may have come out too low. After two AZD1222 doses, spike-specific TCR breadth and depth rose versus day 0.

Combined were second doses at about 4 or about 12 weeks. The table came from immunoSEQ multiplex PCR; TCRdb's copy has only in-frame clones and leaves some out. The sample yields about 160,000 clones, roughly 90% seen once. Comment on this clone: Its specificity is unknown.

J is TRBJ2-2 and V is TRBV15, with a tentative D call TRBD2 (5 bases). The sequencing used peripheral blood, collected 28 days after the second AZD1222 dose. The receptor's source is an adult who received the AZD1222 COVID-19 vaccine. The CDR3 sequence: CATSPPVVARNTGELFF. CDR3 DNA: TGTGCCACCAGCCCCCCGGTGGTAGCGAGGAACACCGGGGAGCTGTTTTTT.